The following is a T cell receptor beta chain sequence with its context. Germline V lookup: CDR1 LNHDA, CDR2 SQIVND (reference sequence). The CDR3 runs 15 residues. The germline V and J ends were trimmed by 7 bases and 4 bases, with 19 bases remaining between them. Per the authors' pipeline: Estimated nucleated cell counts came from reference gene primer amplification. The assay was immunoSEQ multiplex PCR, and TCRdb's table has in-frame clones only and misses some. V and J calls and clone size come straight from that table; D and trimming were deduced from the DNA. The table has about 280,000 clones, roughly 89% seen once; the top ten hold around 1.7%. The data were taken from a study of blood T cell repertoires in COVID-19. Whole-study context: Whether acute or convalescent, the COVID-19 samples came from the United States, Italy and Spain.

Participants were aged about 18 to 90 years, lived in 20 to 25 US areas, and enrolled virtually. Grouping used clinical history reported by participants in a survey and questionnaire. The clonotype was recovered from a woman between 18 and 29 years old with acute COVID-19. The chain carries TRBV19 and TRBJ1-2, with D hard to call. The specimen was PBMCs or T cells enriched from blood (not recorded which). The CDR3 DNA sequence: TGTGCCAGTACCCCCCCATTCGGTGAGGGCTATGGCTACACCTTC. Translated: CASTPPFGEGYGYTF.